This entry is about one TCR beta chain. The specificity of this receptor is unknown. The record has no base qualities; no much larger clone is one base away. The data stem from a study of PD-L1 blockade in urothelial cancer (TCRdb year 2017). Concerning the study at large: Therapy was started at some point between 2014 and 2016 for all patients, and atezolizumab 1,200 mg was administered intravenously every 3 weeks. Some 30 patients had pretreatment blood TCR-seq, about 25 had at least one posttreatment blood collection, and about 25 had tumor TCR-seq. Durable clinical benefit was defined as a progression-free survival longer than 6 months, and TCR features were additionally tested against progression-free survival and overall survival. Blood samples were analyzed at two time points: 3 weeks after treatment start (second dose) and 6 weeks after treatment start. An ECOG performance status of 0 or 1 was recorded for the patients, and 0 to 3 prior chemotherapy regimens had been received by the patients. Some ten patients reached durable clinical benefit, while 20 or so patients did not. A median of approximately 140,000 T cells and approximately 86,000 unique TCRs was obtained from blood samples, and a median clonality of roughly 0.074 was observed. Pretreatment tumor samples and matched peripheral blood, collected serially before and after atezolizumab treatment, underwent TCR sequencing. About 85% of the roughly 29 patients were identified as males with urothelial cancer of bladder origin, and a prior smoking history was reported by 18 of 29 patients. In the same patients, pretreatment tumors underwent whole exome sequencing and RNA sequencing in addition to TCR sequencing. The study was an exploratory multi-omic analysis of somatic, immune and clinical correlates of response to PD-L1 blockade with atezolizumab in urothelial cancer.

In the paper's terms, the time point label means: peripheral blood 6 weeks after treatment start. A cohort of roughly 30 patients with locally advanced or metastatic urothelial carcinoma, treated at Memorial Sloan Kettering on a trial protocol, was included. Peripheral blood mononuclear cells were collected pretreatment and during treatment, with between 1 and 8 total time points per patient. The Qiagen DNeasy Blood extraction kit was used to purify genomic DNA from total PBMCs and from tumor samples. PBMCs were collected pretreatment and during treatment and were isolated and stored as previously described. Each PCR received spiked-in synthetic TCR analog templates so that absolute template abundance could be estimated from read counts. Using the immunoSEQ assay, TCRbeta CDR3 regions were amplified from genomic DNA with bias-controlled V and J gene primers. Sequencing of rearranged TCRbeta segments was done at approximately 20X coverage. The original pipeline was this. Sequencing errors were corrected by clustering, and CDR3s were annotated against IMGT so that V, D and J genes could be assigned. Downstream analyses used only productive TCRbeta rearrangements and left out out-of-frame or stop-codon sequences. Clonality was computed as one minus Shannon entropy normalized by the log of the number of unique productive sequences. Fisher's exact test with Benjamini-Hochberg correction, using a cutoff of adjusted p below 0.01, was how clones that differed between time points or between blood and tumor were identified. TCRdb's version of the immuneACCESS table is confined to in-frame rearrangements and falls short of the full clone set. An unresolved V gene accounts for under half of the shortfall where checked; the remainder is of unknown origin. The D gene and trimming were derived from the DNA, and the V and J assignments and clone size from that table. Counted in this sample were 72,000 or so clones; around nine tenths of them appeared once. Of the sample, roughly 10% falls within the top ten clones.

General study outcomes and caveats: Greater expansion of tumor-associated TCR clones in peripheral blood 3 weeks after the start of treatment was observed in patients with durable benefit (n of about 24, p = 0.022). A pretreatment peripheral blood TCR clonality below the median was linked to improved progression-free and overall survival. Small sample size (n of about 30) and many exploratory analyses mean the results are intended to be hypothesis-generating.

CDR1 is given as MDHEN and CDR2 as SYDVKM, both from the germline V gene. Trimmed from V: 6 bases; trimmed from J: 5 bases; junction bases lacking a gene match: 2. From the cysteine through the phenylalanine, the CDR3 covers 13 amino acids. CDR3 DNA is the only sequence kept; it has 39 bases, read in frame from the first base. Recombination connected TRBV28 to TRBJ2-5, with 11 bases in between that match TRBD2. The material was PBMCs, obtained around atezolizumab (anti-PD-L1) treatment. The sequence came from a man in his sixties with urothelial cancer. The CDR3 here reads CASRLAGVETQYF. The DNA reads TGTGCCAGCAGACTAGCGGGAGTGGAGACCCAGTACTTC.